This T cell receptor beta chain was sequenced during a study of cytomegalovirus exposure and HLA in healthy donors. Notes on the study in general: Later analysis associated a missense DCLRE1C variant with TCR beta V- and J-gene trimming.

Concerning this clone itself: Antigen unknown.

Samples came from healthy bone marrow donors. Amplification used 60 Vbeta primers and 13 Jbeta primers. Profiled with immunoSEQ multiplex PCR; TCRdb holds only in-frame clones, not every one. The table records under 130,000 clones, approximately 80% of them present only once. The germline V gene encodes CDR1 LNHDA and CDR2 SQIVND (reference sequence). The V end lost 9 bases, the J end lost 0 bases, and 17 bases lay between the germline ends. The length of the CDR3 is 15 residues. Sequenced: PBMCs. The receptor was derived from a male donor in good health and CMV-seronegative. This chain links TRBV19 with TRBJ2-5, with D perhaps TRBD1 (6 bases). CDR3 residues: CARSLRTAYQETQYF. The CDR3 nucleotides are TGTGCCAGGAGTCTTCGGACAGCCTACCAAGAGACCCAGTACTTC.